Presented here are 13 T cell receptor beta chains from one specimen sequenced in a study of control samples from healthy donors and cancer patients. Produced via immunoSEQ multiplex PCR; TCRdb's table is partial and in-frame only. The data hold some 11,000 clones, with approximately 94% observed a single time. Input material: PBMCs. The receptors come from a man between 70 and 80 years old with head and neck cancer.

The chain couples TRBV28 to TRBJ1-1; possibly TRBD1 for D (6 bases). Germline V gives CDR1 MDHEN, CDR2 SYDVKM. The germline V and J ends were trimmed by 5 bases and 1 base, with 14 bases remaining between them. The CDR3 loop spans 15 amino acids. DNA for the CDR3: TGTGCCAGCAGTCCGAACAGGGTGGCGAACACTGAAGCTTTCTTT. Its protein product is CASSPNRVANTEAFF.

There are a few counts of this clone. DNA of the CDR3: TGTGCCAGCAGCAGGGGCCTTTATAATTCACCCCTCCACTTT. It specifies CASSRGLYNSPLHF. This chain connects TRBV5-6 to TRBJ1-6; D may be TRBD1 (5 bases). V lost 4 bases to trimming and J lost 4 bases, with 9 bases between them. Germline assignment: CDR1 SGHDT and CDR2 YYEEEE. The CDR3 totals 14 residues.

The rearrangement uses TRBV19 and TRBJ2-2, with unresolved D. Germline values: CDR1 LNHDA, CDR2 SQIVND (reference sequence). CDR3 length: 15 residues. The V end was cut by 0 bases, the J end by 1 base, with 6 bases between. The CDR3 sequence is CASSIDRRNTGELFF. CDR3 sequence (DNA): TGTGCCAGTAGTATAGATCGGCGGAACACCGGGGAGCTGTTTTTT.

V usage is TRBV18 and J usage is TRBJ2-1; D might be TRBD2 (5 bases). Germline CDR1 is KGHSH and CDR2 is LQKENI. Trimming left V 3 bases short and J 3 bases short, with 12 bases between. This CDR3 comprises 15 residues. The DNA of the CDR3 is TGTGCCAGCTCACCTAATCGGGAAGGCTACAATGAGCAGTTCTTC. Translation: CASSPNREGYNEQFF.

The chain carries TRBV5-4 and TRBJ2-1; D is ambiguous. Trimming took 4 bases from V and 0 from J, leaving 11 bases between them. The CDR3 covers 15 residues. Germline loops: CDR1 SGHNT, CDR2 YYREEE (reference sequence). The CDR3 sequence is CASSAGSSSYNEQFF. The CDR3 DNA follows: TGTGCCAGCAGCGCCGGCTCGAGCTCCTACAATGAGCAGTTCTTC.

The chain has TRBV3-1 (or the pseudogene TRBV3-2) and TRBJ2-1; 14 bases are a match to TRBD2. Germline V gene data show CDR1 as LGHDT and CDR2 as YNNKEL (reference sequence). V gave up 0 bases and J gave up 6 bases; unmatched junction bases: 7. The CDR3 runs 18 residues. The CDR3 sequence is CASSQDLGTSGSGNEQFF. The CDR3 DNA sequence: TGTGCCAGCAGCCAAGACCTCGGGACTAGCGGGAGTGGCAATGAGCAGTTCTTC.

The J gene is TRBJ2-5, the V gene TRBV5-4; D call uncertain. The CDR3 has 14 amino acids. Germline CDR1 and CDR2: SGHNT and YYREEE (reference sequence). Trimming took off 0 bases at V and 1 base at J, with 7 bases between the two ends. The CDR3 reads CASSLGASQETQYF. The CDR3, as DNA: TGTGCCAGCAGCTTGGGCGCTAGCCAAGAGACCCAGTACTTC.

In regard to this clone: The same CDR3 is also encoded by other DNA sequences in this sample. The CDR3 protein is CASSLTGVGTDTQYF. The CDR3 DNA sequence: TGTGCCAGCAGCTTAACGGGAGTTGGGACAGATACGCAGTATTTT. V gene TRBV7-3 combines with J gene TRBJ2-3, with D tentatively TRBD2 (5 bases). Germline-derived CDR1 and CDR2 are SGHTA and FQGTGA. The CDR3 is 15 residues long. V shed 0 bases and J shed 3 bases, with 10 bases lying between them.

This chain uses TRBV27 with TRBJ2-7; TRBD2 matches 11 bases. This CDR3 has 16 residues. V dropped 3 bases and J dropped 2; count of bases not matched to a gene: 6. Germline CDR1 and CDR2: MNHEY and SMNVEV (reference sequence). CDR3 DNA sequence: TGTGCCAGCAGTTTTTTTGGGACTAGCGGAACCTACGAGCAGTACTTC. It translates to CASSFFGTSGTYEQYF.

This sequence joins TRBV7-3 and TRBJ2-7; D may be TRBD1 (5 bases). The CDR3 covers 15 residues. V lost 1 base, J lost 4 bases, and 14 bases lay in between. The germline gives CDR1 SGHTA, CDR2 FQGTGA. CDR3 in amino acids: CASSLSSGNQYEQYF. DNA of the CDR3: TGTGCCAGCAGCTTAAGTTCAGGGAACCAATACGAGCAGTACTTC.

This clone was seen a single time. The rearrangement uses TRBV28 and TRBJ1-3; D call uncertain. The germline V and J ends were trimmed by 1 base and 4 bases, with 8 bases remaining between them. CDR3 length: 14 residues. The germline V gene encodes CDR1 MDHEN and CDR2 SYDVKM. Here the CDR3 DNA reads TGTGCCAGCAGTTTATTTCCGCGGGGAAACACCATATATTTT. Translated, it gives CASSLFPRGNTIYF.

The DNA for the CDR3 is TGTGCCAGCAGCTTGGAGGCTCGTGTCTATTCCTTAGGGGCCCAGTACTTC. It translates to CASSLEARVYSLGAQYF. V usage is TRBV5-5 and J usage is TRBJ2-5, with D possibly TRBD1 on 5 matching bases. CDR1 is SGHKS and CDR2 is YYEKEE in the germline V gene (reference sequence). V gave up 0 bases and J gave up 9 bases, with 24 bases separating them. The CDR3 runs to 17 residues.

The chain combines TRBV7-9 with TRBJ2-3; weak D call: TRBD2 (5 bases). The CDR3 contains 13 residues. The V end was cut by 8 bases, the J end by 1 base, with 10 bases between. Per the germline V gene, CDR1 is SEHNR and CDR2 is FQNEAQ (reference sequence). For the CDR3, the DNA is TGTGCCAGCGCACTAGGACGCACAGATACGCAGTATTTT. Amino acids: CASALGRTDTQYF.